These 11 T cell receptor beta chains originate from one sample sequenced in a study of T cells in Graves' hyperthyroidism and ophthalmopathy. Amplification targeted TCR beta CDR3 regions from RNA transcripts. Researchers ran a first-round RT-PCR on the TCR CDR3 using the HTBI primer set. Via MiXCR, TCRdb re-called the multiplex PCR reads, giving one row per CDR3 protein. This table holds tens of thousands of distinct CDR3 sequences, approximately 53% found once. Sequenced: blood. The receptors shown here come from an older woman with Graves' ophthalmopathy.

The chain couples TRBV5-5 to TRBJ2-3; 14 bases align to TRBD2. After removal of 6 bases from V and 2 bases from J, the junction contained 2 bases not matched to a gene. Germline V gene sequence: CDR1 SGHKS, CDR2 YYEKEE (reference sequence). CDR3 length: 15 amino acids. CDR3 in amino acids: CASTTSGGATDTQYF. The CDR3 coding sequence is TGTGCCAGCACGACTAGCGGGGGGGCCACAGATACGCAGTATTTT.

This clonotype was recorded at least ten times. The J gene is TRBJ2-7, the V gene TRBV11-2; 11 bases match TRBD2. V dropped 2 bases and J dropped 9; count of bases not matched to a gene: 3. Germline V CDR1 and CDR2: SGHAT, FQNNGV. This CDR3 contains 13 residues. In DNA, the CDR3 is TGTGCCAGCAGCTTAACTAGCGGGGGCCCGCAGTACTTC. Translation gives CASSLTSGGPQYF.

In its sample, this clonotype was seen many times. Given the absence of the conserved phenylalanine or tryptophan at the CDR3 end, a read error is likely. This chain uses TRBV2 with TRBJ1-1; tentatively, D is TRBD1 (5 bases). This CDR3 region has 13 residues. CDR1 and CDR2 (germline): SNHLY, FYNNEI. Deletions cut 1 base from V and 6 bases from J, with 9 bases between. This CDR3 reads CASSEVRDSEAFL. CDR3 sequence (DNA): TGTGCCAGCAGTGAAGTGCGGGACTCTGAAGCTTTCCTT.

This clonotype was seen repeatedly, ten times or more. The chain links TRBV10-2 to TRBJ2-1; D perhaps matches TRBD2 (7 bases). The V end was cut by 1 base, the J end by 8 bases, with 15 bases between. Per the germline V gene, CDR1 is WSHSY and CDR2 is SAAADI. CDR3 length equals 15 residues. The chain's CDR3 is CASSEFGGAVYEQFF. CDR3 DNA: TGCGCCAGCAGTGAGTTTGGGGGGGCTGTCTATGAGCAGTTCTTC.

This clonotype was observed at least ten times. The chain combines TRBV6-2 or TRBV6-3 with TRBJ1-4, with D possibly matching TRBD1 (5 bases). Germline CDR1 and CDR2: MNHEY and SVGEGT. The CDR3 sequence is 14 residues long. V was shortened by 2 bases and J by 8 bases, with 12 bases between the two germline ends. CDR3 DNA sequence: TGTGCCAGCAGTTACGGCAGGGTGCACGAAAAACTGTTTTTT. Translating it yields CASSYGRVHEKLFF.

There are many counts of this clonotype. The gene calls are TRBV15 and TRBJ1-5, with D possibly being TRBD1 (5 bases). The CDR3 contains 17 residues. CDR1 is LNHNV and CDR2 is YYDKDF in the germline V gene (reference sequence). V was clipped by 1 base and J by 7 bases, with 20 bases between them. CDR3 bases: TGTGCCACCAGCAGAGTGGAGCTACACAGGCTCAGGCAGCCCCAGCATTTT. Residues: CATSRVELHRLRQPQHF.

This clonotype came up many times. The J gene is TRBJ1-3, the V gene TRBV12-3 or TRBV12-4; D gene ambiguous. CDR3 size: 13 residues. V lost 7 bases and J 4 bases, leaving 11 bases between the germline ends. The CDR3 reads CASTLTGGNTIYF. The CDR3 DNA follows: TGTGCCAGCACCTTGACGGGGGGAAACACCATATATTTT.

The chain has TRBV9 and TRBJ1-2; a weak D match, TRBD1 (5 bases). V lost 3 bases to trimming and J lost 6 bases, with 27 bases between them. The CDR3 has 18 residues. CDR1 and CDR2 (germline): SGDLS, YYNGEE. The CDR3 is CASSARGGRGRARDGYTF. CDR3 DNA: TGTGCCAGCAGCGCCCGGGGGGGGAGGGGTAGGGCTAGGGATGGCTACACCTTC.

This clonotype came up a few times. Possible read error: a much larger clone is one base away. This is likely a read error, given that the CDR3 carries no conserved phenylalanine or tryptophan at its end. CDR3 loop: CAIRGGQEPPTDSQYS. The CDR3 region has the DNA TGTGCCATCAGAGGAGGACAGGAACCTCCCACAGATTCGCAGTATTCT. The genes are TRBV10-3 and TRBJ2-3; TRBD1 agrees at 7 bases. The CDR3 runs to 16 residues. Germline CDR1 is ENHRY and CDR2 is SYGVKD.

This clonotype appeared many times. The CDR3 protein is CASSLTLTSSYNEQFF. The CDR3 DNA reads TGTGCCAGCAGCTTAACGTTGACGAGCTCCTACAATGAGCAGTTCTTC. The chain carries TRBV7-3 and TRBJ2-1; D ambiguous. Germline CDR1 is SGHTA and CDR2 is FQGTGA. With 0 bases removed from V and 0 bases from J, the gap between germline ends came to 9 bases. This CDR3 is built from 16 residues.

The table lists this clonotype with many counts. The J gene is TRBJ1-1, the V gene TRBV20-1; D is undetermined. This CDR3 is 13 amino acids long. V lost 2 bases to trimming and J lost 0 bases, with 7 bases between them. Per the germline V gene, CDR1 is DFQATT and CDR2 is SNEGSKA (reference sequence). The CDR3 protein is CSARQMMNTEAFF. CDR3 DNA: TGCAGTGCTAGACAAATGATGAACACTGAAGCTTTCTTT.